This T cell receptor beta chain appears in the sequencing data of a study of beta chain features in type 1 diabetes. The CDR3 has 15 residues. The germline V gene encodes CDR1 SGDLS and CDR2 YYNGEE. The germline V and J ends were trimmed by 5 bases and 2 bases, with 13 bases remaining between them. Expressed TCRB transcripts were sequenced because the entire RNA isolate underwent reverse transcription. The method was immunoSEQ multiplex PCR; TCRdb's version includes in-frame clones alone and lacks a portion of them. The sample lists about 40,000 clones, over 45% seen once, with 0.65% to 0.8% in the top ten.

The chain links TRBV9 to TRBJ2-2; D gene ambiguous. The sequence came from a woman younger than 35 in good health. Sample: central memory CD4+ T cells from blood. CDR3 protein: CASSQTRVNTGELFF. CDR3 in DNA: TGTGCCAGCAGTCAGACTCGGGTAAACACCGGGGAGCTGTTTTTT.